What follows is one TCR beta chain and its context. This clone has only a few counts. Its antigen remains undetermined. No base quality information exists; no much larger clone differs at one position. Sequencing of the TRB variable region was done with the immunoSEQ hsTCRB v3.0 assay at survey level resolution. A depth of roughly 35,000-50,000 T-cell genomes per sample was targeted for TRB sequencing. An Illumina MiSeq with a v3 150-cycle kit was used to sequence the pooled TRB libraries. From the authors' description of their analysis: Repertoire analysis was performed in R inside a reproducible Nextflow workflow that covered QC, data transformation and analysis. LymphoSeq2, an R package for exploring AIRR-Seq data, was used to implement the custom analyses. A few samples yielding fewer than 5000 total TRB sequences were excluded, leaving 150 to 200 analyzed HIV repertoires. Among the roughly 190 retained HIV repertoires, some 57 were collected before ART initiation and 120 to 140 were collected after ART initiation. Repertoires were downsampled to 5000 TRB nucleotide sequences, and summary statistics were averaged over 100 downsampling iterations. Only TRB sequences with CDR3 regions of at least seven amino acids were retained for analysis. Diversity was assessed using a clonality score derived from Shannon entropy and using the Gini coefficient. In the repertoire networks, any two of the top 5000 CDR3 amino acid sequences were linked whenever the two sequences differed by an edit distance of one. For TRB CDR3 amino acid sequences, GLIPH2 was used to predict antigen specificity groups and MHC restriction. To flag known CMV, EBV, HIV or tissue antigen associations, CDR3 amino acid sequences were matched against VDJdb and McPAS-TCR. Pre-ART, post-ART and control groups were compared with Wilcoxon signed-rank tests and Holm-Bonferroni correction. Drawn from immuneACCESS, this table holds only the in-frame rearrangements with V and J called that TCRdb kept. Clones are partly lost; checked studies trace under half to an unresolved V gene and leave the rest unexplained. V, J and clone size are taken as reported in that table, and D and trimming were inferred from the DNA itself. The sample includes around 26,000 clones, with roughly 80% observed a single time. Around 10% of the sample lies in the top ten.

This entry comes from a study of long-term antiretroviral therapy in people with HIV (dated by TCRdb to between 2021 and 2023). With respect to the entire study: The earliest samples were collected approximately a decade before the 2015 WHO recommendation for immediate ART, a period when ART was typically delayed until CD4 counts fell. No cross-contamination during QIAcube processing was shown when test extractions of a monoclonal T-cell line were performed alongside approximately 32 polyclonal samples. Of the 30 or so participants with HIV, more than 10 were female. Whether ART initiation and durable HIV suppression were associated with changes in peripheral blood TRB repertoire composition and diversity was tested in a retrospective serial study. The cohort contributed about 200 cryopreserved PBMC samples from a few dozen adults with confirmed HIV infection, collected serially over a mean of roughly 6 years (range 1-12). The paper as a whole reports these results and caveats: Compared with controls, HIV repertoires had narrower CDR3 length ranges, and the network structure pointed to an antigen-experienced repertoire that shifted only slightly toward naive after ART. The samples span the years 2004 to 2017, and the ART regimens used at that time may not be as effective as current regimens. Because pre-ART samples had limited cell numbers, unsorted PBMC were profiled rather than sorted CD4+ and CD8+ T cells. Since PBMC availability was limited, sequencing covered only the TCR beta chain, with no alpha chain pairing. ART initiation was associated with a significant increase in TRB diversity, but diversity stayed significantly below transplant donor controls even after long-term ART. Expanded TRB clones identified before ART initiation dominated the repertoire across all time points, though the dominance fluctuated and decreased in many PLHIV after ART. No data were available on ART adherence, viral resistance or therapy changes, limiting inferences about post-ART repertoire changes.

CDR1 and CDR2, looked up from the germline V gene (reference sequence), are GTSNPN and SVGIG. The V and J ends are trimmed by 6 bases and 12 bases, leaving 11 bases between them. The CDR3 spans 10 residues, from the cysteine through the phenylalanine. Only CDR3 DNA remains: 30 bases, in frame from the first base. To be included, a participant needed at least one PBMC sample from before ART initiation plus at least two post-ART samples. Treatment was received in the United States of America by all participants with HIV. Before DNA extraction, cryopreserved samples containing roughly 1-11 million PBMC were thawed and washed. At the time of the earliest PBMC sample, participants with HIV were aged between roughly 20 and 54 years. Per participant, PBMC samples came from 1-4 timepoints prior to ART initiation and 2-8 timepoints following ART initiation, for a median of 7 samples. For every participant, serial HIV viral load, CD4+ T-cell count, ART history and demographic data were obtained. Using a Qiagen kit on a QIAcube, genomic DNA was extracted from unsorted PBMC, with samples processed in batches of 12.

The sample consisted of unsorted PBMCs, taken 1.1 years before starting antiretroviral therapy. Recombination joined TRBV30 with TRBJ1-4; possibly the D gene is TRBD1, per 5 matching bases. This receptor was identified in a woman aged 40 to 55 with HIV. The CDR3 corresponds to CACDSGELFF. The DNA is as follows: TGTGCCTGTGACAGCGGGGAACTGTTTTTT.